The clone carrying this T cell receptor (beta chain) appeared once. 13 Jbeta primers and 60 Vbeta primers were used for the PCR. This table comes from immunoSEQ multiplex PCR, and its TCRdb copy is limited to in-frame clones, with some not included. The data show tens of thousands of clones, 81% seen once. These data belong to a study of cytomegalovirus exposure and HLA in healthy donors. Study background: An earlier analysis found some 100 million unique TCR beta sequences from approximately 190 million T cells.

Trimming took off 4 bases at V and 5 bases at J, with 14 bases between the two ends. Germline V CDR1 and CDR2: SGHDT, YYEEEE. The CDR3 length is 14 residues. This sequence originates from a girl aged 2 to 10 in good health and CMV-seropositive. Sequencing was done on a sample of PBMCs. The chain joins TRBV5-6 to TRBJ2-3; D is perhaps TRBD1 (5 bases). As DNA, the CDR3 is TGTGCCAGCAGCCCGATGACAGCGTTAGATACGCAGTATTTT. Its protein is CASSPMTALDTQYF.